This is a list of T cell receptor beta chains from one sample in a study of tumour-infiltrating T cells in Burkitt lymphoma. Clones were sequenced by immunoSEQ multiplex PCR, and TCRdb holds only the in-frame ones, with some missing. This sample yields 2,500 to 3,500 clones, of which roughly 13% are seen a single time; 7% to 8% belongs to the top ten. Sequencing was carried out using tumor tissue. These receptors all stem from a human donor with Burkitt lymphoma. Each CDR3 is given with its conserved first and last residue. D genes are given only for firm matches. Clone size is not always given. Where it is, it says once, few, many or a class for expanded clones.

DNA | CDR3 | D | J | V | size
TGTGCCAGCAACTACAGGGCTCAGCCTTCCTACAATGAGCAGTTCTTC | CASNYRAQPSYNEQFF | NA | TRBJ2-1 | TRBV13 | few
TGTGCCAGCAGTGTAGGGACGGAGGGTAAAAACATTCAGTACTTC | CASSVGTEGKNIQYF | NA | TRBJ2-4 | TRBV25-1 | NA
TGTGCCAGCAGCTCCGGACAGGGGTTTCGCGAGCAGTACTTC | CASSSGQGFREQYF | TRBD1 | TRBJ2-7 | TRBV7-8 | few
TGCGCCAGCAGCCCCGGGCAGGGGGCCTTGGAAAAACTGTTTTTT | CASSPGQGALEKLFF | TRBD1 | TRBJ1-4 | TRBV4-1 | few
TGTGCCAGCAGCTCCGGGACAACTATCAATCAGCCCCAGCATTTT | CASSSGTTINQPQHF | NA | TRBJ1-5 | TRBV6-6 | few
TGTGCCTGGAGCGACCTAAATAGCAATCAGCCCCAGCATTTT | CAWSDLNSNQPQHF | NA | TRBJ1-5 | TRBV30 | NA
TGTGCCAGCAGCTTATCGGCAGATTATGGCTACACCTTC | CASSLSADYGYTF | NA | TRBJ1-2 | TRBV7-9 | NA
TGTGCCAGCAGCAGCGCCCAGGGAATCGGCACAGATACGCAGTATTTT | CASSSAQGIGTDTQYF | NA | TRBJ2-3 | TRBV7-3 | few
TGTGCCAGTAGTATCAACACCCAATATGGCTACACCTTC | CASSINTQYGYTF | NA | TRBJ1-2 | TRBV19 | few
TGTGCCAGCAACCTAGGACAGGGGAATAGCGGGGGGAACTACAATGAGCAGTTCTTC | CASNLGQGNSGGNYNEQFF | NA | TRBJ2-1 | TRBV2 | few
TGTGCCAGCAGCTTAGAAACCTATGGCTACACCTTC | CASSLETYGYTF | NA | TRBJ1-2 | TRBV11-2 | NA
TGCGCCAGCAGCCAAGTGGTGGGACAGGACGGTGAAAAACTGTTTTTT | CASSQVVGQDGEKLFF | TRBD1 | TRBJ1-4 | TRBV4-3 | NA
TGTGCCAGCAGCATTTTAAGCGTACCTCCGTACGAGCAGTACTTC | CASSILSVPPYEQYF | NA | TRBJ2-7 | TRBV7-9 | NA
TGTGCCAGCAGTATGAGCGACACCGGGGAGCTGTTTTTT | CASSMSDTGELFF | NA | TRBJ2-2 | TRBV6-4 | few
TGTGCCATCAGTGCACAGGATACAGATACGCAGTATTTT | CAISAQDTDTQYF | NA | TRBJ2-3 | TRBV10-3 | NA
TGTGCCAGCAGTTACTCGAGGCGGGCCTACGAGCAGTACTTC | CASSYSRRAYEQYF | NA | TRBJ2-7 | TRBV6-5 | NA
TGTGCCAGCAGTTACTCTCTAGGGGGCCCAAACACTGAAGCTTTCTTT | CASSYSLGGPNTEAFF | TRBD1 | TRBJ1-1 | TRBV6-5 | NA
TGCGCCAGCAGCCAAGGGCGGACCGCTAGCTCTGGGGCCAACGTCCTGACTTTC | CASSQGRTASSGANVLTF | NA | TRBJ2-6 | TRBV4-1 | NA
TGTGCCACCCTCCAGGAGGGGACTGAGCAGTTCTTC | CATLQEGTEQFF | NA | TRBJ2-1 | TRBV6-6 | NA
TGTGCCAGCAGTCTTGGACAGGGTCTAATGTGGAGGTACGAGCAGTACTTC | CASSLGQGLMWRYEQYF | TRBD1 | TRBJ2-7 | TRBV27 | NA
TGTGCCAGCACTCCCAGACTCGGGGCTGGAAACACCATATATTTT | CASTPRLGAGNTIYF | NA | TRBJ1-3 | TRBV6-6 | few
TGCGCCAGCAGCCAAAACAGGGGGCTTAAGGGCACTGAAGCTTTCTTT | CASSQNRGLKGTEAFF | TRBD1 | TRBJ1-1 | TRBV4-3 | few
TGCGCCAGTAGAATCGGGCCACTAAATGAAAAACTGTTTTTT | CASRIGPLNEKLFF | NA | TRBJ1-4 | TRBV5-1 | few
TGCAGCGTTGAAAAGTCCCAGGGTCGATTATTT | CSVEKSQGRLF | NA | TRBJ1-4 | TRBV29-1 | NA
TGTGCCAGCTCACTGTTGACTTCTAGTTATGGCTACACCTTC | CASSLLTSSYGYTF | NA | TRBJ1-2 | TRBV18 | few
TGTGCCAGCAGTTACTTAGGTAGTGAAAAACTGTTTTTT | CASSYLGSEKLFF | NA | TRBJ1-4 | TRBV6-6 | few
TGCGCCAGCAGCCAAGATGGGGGTCACCCCGGGGAGCTGTTTTTT | CASSQDGGHPGELFF | NA | TRBJ2-2 | TRBV4-3 | NA
TGTGCCAGCAGTCCCCAACCGACAGGGCGCTACGAGCAGTACTTC | CASSPQPTGRYEQYF | TRBD1 | TRBJ2-7 | TRBV6-4 | NA
TGTGCCAGTAGTATCATGTCGGAAGGGTACAATGAGCAGTTCTTC | CASSIMSEGYNEQFF | NA | TRBJ2-1 | TRBV19 | NA
TGCGCCAGCAGCTTGGGAGGGGATCCCACCTACGAGCAGTACTTC | CASSLGGDPTYEQYF | NA | TRBJ2-7 | TRBV5-1 | few
TGTGCCAGCAGTGATTGGACAGGGGTAGATGAGCAGTACTTC | CASSDWTGVDEQYF | TRBD1 | TRBJ2-7 | TRBV6-1 | few
TGTGCCAGCAGCTTGGGAGGGGGAGGAACTGAAGCTTTCTTT | CASSLGGGGTEAFF | NA | TRBJ1-1 | TRBV5-6 | NA
TGTGCCAGCAGCCCGACCCGAGGGGTAGCGGACACCTACGAGCAGTACTTC | CASSPTRGVADTYEQYF | NA | TRBJ2-7 | TRBV9 | NA
TGTGCCAGTAGTACACAGGGGAACACTGAAGCTTTCTTT | CASSTQGNTEAFF | NA | TRBJ1-1 | TRBV19 | NA
TGTGCCAGCAGCGCGGGGGCGGAACCAGCTAACTATGGCTACACCTTC | CASSAGAEPANYGYTF | NA | TRBJ1-2 | TRBV9 | NA
TGTGCTAGTGGTTTGGTACTAGGGGGCTCTGGAAACACCATATATTTT | CASGLVLGGSGNTIYF | NA | TRBJ1-3 | TRBV12-5 | few
TGTGCCAGCAGCTCCGGGACAGGATACGAGCAGTACTTC | CASSSGTGYEQYF | TRBD1 | TRBJ2-7 | TRBV5-5 | few
TGTGCCAGCAGTGAAGATTCCGTAGATACGCAGTATTTT | CASSEDSVDTQYF | NA | TRBJ2-3 | TRBV2 | few
TGCGCCAGCAGCCACGGGAGAGGGGCGGTGTACCAAGAGACCCAGTACTTC | CASSHGRGAVYQETQYF | NA | TRBJ2-5 | TRBV4-1 | NA
TGTGCCAGCAGTTACGGCAGGGGTCCCTACGAGCAGTACTTC | CASSYGRGPYEQYF | NA | TRBJ2-7 | TRBV6-5 | NA
TGCAGCGTTGCCGAGGGGGCCAACGTCCTGACTTTC | CSVAEGANVLTF | NA | TRBJ2-6 | TRBV29-1 | NA
TGTGCCAGCAGACCGGGACACCTAGGACCTGAAGCTTTCTTT | CASRPGHLGPEAFF | NA | TRBJ1-1 | TRBV28 | few
TGTGCCAGCAGTTCCGACAGAGCACGCTATGGCTACACCTTC | CASSSDRARYGYTF | NA | TRBJ1-2 | TRBV7-8 | NA
TGTGCCAGCAGCTTCCTCCAAGAGACCCAGTACTTC | CASSFLQETQYF | NA | TRBJ2-5 | TRBV7-9 | few